What follows are 5 T cell receptor beta chains derived from one specimen sequenced in a study of blood T cell repertoires in COVID-19. Sequencing used immunoSEQ multiplex PCR; TCRdb keeps in-frame clones, though not all of them. The repertoire has under 150,000 clones, about 80% of them found once; the top ten carry roughly 4%. Sequencing was carried out using PBMCs or T cells enriched from blood (not recorded which). These receptors originate from a man aged 50-60 years in a cohort exposed to, infected with or recovered from COVID-19 (not recorded which).

This clone was seen only once. The gene calls are TRBV11-2 and TRBJ2-1; TRBD1 agrees at 10 bases. Trimming removed 6 bases from V and 4 bases from J; junction bases left unmatched: 6. Per the germline V gene, CDR1 is SGHAT and CDR2 is FQNNGV. CDR3 length: 15 amino acids. CDR3 DNA: TGTGCCAGCAGAAACCCGGGACAGGGGTACAATGAGCAGTTCTTC. This sequence encodes CASRNPGQGYNEQFF.

The rearrangement links TRBV5-4 to TRBJ1-2, with a possible D match to TRBD1 (6 bases). In germline, CDR1 is SGHNT, CDR2 YYREEE (reference sequence). The V gene lost 4 bases and the J gene lost 4 bases, with 11 bases spanning the gap. There are 13 residues in the CDR3. The CDR3: CASSTDSLYGYTF. As DNA, the CDR3 is TGTGCCAGCAGCACGGACAGCCTCTATGGCTACACCTTC.

This clone was seen only a few times. The chain joins TRBV12-5 to TRBJ1-1, with 8 bases identical to TRBD1. Germline CDR1 and CDR2: LGHNT and FRNRAP. The V and J ends lost 5 bases and 1 base, in that order; junction bases with no gene match: 9. The CDR3 covers 16 residues. The CDR3 bases are TGTGCTAGTGGTACCTGGACAGGGACCTCGAACACTGAAGCTTTCTTT. Translation gives CASGTWTGTSNTEAFF.

V is TRBV7-9 and J is TRBJ2-2; unclear D gene. CDR1 is SEHNR, CDR2 FQNEAQ, per germline (reference sequence). The CDR3 covers 17 residues. Trimming removed 3 bases at V and 2 bases at J, with 16 bases between. As DNA, the CDR3 is TGTGCCAGCAGCTTTCGCGGTCCCCAGATTAACACCGGGGAGCTGTTTTTT. The encoded protein is CASSFRGPQINTGELFF.

CDR3 DNA sequence: TGTGCCTGGAGTCCCTCCTACAATCAGCCCCAGCATTTT. It encodes CAWSPSYNQPQHF. The gene calls are TRBV30 and TRBJ1-5, with D hard to call. The CDR3 is made up of 13 amino acids. The V gene's germline CDR1 is GTSNPN and CDR2 SVGIG (reference sequence). Trimming shortened V by 2 bases and J by 3 bases, and 8 bases separated the two germline ends.